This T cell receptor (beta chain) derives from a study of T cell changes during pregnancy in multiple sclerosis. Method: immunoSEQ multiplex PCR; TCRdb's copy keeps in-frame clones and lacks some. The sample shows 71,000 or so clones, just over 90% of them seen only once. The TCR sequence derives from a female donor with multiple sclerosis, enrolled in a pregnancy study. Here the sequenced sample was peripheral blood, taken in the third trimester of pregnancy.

The CDR3 DNA is TGCGCCAGCAGTGACAGGGGAGATACGCAGTATTTT. It encodes CASSDRGDTQYF. This chain joins TRBV10-2 and TRBJ2-3; a possible D gene is TRBD1 (6 bases). The V gene's germline CDR1 is WSHSY and CDR2 SAAADI. This CDR3 region has 12 residues. V was trimmed by 3 bases and J by 5 bases, leaving 6 bases between them.